Listed below are T cell receptor beta chains from one sample, sequenced in a study of shared clonotypes between healthy human individuals. Assay used: immunoSEQ multiplex PCR; TCRdb lists only in-frame clones, some missing. The table has millions of clones, 85% to 95% seen once. Specimen: naive CD4+ T cells sorted from blood. The source of these receptors is a man aged 18 to 35 in good health. Both conserved end residues are part of each CDR3. A D gene is named only where the DNA matches it firmly. Only part of the rows carry a size: once, few, many, or a class if the clone is expanded.

NA | 13 | NA | TRBJ2-3 | TRBV10-3 | TGTGCCATCAGAGGGACGGACACAGATACGCAGTATTTT | CAIRGTDTDTQYF
NA | 13 | NA | TRBJ2-3 | TRBV4-1 | TGCGCCAGCAGCAAAGCCCTATCAGATACGCAGTATTTT | CASSKALSDTQYF
TRBD1 | 16 | NA | TRBJ2-1 | TRBV5-1 | TGCGCCAGCAGCTCTTGGACAGGGGGCGTCTACAATGAGCAGTTCTTC | CASSSWTGGVYNEQFF
TRBD1 | 15 | NA | TRBJ2-5 | TRBV5-6 | TGTGCCAGCAGCCCCGAGCCGGGACAGGGACAGACCCAGTACTTC | CASSPEPGQGQTQYF
NA | 11 | NA | TRBJ1-1 | TRBV7-9 | TGTGCCAGCAGCTTGGGGATTGAAGCTTTCTTT | CASSLGIEAFF
TRBD2 | 15 | NA | TRBJ2-1 | TRBV5-1 | TGCGCCAGCAGCCCCGGGGTAGCGGGGTACAATGAGCAGTTCTTC | CASSPGVAGYNEQFF
TRBD1 | 18 | NA | TRBJ1-2 | TRBV13 | TGTGCCAGCTACCCTAATTCCCGGACAGGGCGTCCTAACTATGGCTACACCTTC | CASYPNSRTGRPNYGYTF
TRBD1 | 14 | NA | TRBJ2-7 | TRBV2 | TGTGCCAGCAGGACCGGGACAGGGGTATCCGAGCAGTACTTC | CASRTGTGVSEQYF
NA | 17 | NA | TRBJ1-3 | TRBV9 | TGTGCCAGCAGCGTAGCCCGGGGCCCAAGCTCTGGAAACACCATATATTTT | CASSVARGPSSGNTIYF
NA | 12 | NA | TRBJ2-2 | TRBV7-3 | TGTGCCAGCGGGCCTTCCACCGGGGAGCTGTTTTTT | CASGPSTGELFF
NA | 15 | NA | TRBJ1-1 | TRBV6-6 | TGTGCCAGCAGTTACTCAGGGCAGGGGAACACTGAAGCTTTCTTT | CASSYSGQGNTEAFF
NA | 11 | once | TRBJ2-7 | TRBV20-1 | TGCAGTGCTCCAAGGGAAAGGGAGCAGTACTTC | CSAPREREQYF
NA | 13 | NA | TRBJ2-7 | TRBV5-1 | TGCGCCAGCAGCTCGCAACAGGCCTACGAGCAGTACTTC | CASSSQQAYEQYF
NA | 14 | NA | TRBJ2-3 | TRBV19 | TGTGCCAGTAGCCGGGACCGAAACACAGATACGCAGTATTTT | CASSRDRNTDTQYF
TRBD2 | 15 | NA | TRBJ2-1 | TRBV5-1 | TGCGCCAGCAGCTCTAGCGGCAGCTCCTACAATGAGCAGTTCTTC | CASSSSGSSYNEQFF
NA | 14 | NA | TRBJ2-3 | TRBV9 | TGTGCCAGCAGCGTTGTCTGGAGCGCAGATACGCAGTATTTT | CASSVVWSADTQYF
NA | 16 | NA | TRBJ2-2 | TRBV5-1 | TGCGCCAGCAGCTTGGGGGCGGATCCGAACACCGGGGAGCTGTTTTTT | CASSLGADPNTGELFF